This T cell receptor beta chain was captured by sequencing in a study of T cells in women clearing cervical HPV infection. CDR3 size: 14 residues. The V gene end was trimmed by 7 bases and the J gene end by 2 bases; junction bases not matched to a gene: 6. CDR1 is GTSNPN, CDR2 SVGIG, per germline (reference sequence). About this clone: The antigen remains unidentified. The CDR3 goes on 3 residues after the read ends, and that part is filled in from the germline J gene.

Notes on the study in general: A classifier using richness and V gene abundances reached an AUC of more than 0.75.

Clones were read by immunoSEQ multiplex PCR, and TCRdb kept only the in-frame ones, dropping some. The sample totals 25,000 to 35,000 clones. The receptor's source is a woman between 18 and 70 years old with a cervical HPV16 infection that either progressed to CIN3+ or cleared (not recorded which). The chain combines TRBV30 with TRBJ2-7, with 12 bases matching TRBD2. The source material was blood buffy coat. The CDR3 region is CALRTSGTPYEQYF. The CDR3 bases that were read are TGTGCCTTGAGGACTAGCGGGACCCCCTACGAG.